Following are 13 T cell receptor beta chains from one sample sequenced in a study of T cell repertoires in cytomegalovirus infection. What these receptors recognize is not known. TCRdb fed the reads into MiXCR, producing one record per CDR3 protein. The sample includes about 160,000 distinct CDR3 sequences, about a fifth of them seen just once. Material: CD8+ T cells from cultured PBMCs, obtained from culture after CMV antigen stimulation. The receptor set was obtained from a human donor in good health (CMV status not recorded). Some clones in this sample may be carry-over from other donors' samples.

In this sample, this clonotype turned up a few times. The chain couples TRBV6-2 or TRBV6-3 to TRBJ2-7, with D possibly being TRBD1 or TRBD2 (5 bases each). V was pared by 5 bases and J by 0 bases, with 11 bases between. Germline loops: CDR1 MNHEY, CDR2 SVGEGT. There are 14 residues in the CDR3. CDR3 sequence (DNA): TGTGCCAGCAGTACCCGGGACGGCTCCTACGAGCAGTACTTC. Encoded protein: CASSTRDGSYEQYF.

The chain recombines TRBV7-2 with TRBJ1-1, with 7 bases identical to TRBD1. The CDR3 sequence is 13 residues long. Germline V gene data show CDR1 as SGHTA and CDR2 as FQGNSA. J lost 7 bases, V lost 3 bases, and 5 bases had no gene match. The CDR3 region is CASSFSRQGEAFF. CDR3 nucleotide sequence: TGTGCCAGCAGCTTCAGTCGACAGGGTGAAGCTTTCTTT. Looking up the rest from reference TRBV7-2 and TRBJ1-1 gives the full variable domain: GAGVSQSPSNKVTEKGKDVELRCDPISGHTALYWYRQSLGQGLEFLIYFQGNSAPDKSGLPSDRFSAERTGGSVSTLTIQRTQQEDSAVYLCASSFSRQGEAFFGQGTRLTVV.

V usage is TRBV27 and J usage is TRBJ1-3; perhaps TRBD1 as D (5 bases). Germline V gene data show CDR1 as MNHEY and CDR2 as SMNVEV (reference sequence). CDR3 length equals 15 residues. Trimming took 2 bases from V and 4 from J, leaving 12 bases between them. CDR3 nucleotide sequence: TGTGCCAGCAGTTTAACCGGGGCGCCGGGAAACACCATATATTTT. It yields the protein CASSLTGAPGNTIYF.

The V call is TRBV6-2 or TRBV6-3, the J call TRBJ2-1; 8 bases are a match to TRBD2. There are 15 residues in the CDR3. V shed 6 bases and J 7 bases; nucleotides not matched to a gene: 11. Germline CDR1 reads MNHEY; CDR2 reads SVGEGT. The CDR3 nucleotides read TGTGCCAGCAGGAACCGGGGGGGCCAGGGGAATGAGCAGTTCTTC. The encoded protein is CASRNRGGQGNEQFF.

The chain has TRBV2 and TRBJ2-2; D possibly corresponds to TRBD2 (5 bases). CDR1 and CDR2 from the germline V gene are SNHLY and FYNNEI. The CDR3 is made up of 15 amino acids. Between the trimmed V and J ends, which lost 5 bases and 4 bases, there was a span of 14 bases. CDR3 bases: TGTGCCAGCAGTCCTGATGTGGGGAGCACCGGGGAGCTGTTTTTT. Translated, it gives CASSPDVGSTGELFF.

This clonotype was seen a few times. The rearrangement links TRBV7-2 to TRBJ1-1; D gene unclear. The CDR3 length is 13 residues. Germline CDR1 and CDR2: SGHTA and FQGNSA. V was cut by 8 bases and J by 1 base, with 11 bases left in between. In DNA, the CDR3 is TGTGCCAGCTCTCGGGCAGGGAACACTGAAGCTTTCTTT. Translated, it gives CASSRAGNTEAFF.

This sequence joins TRBV29-1 and TRBJ2-7; the D gene is possibly TRBD2 (6 bases). Trimming removed 3 bases at V and 9 bases at J, with 15 bases between. The CDR3 is 12 residues long. Germline-derived CDR1 and CDR2 are SQVTM and ANQGSEA. The chain's CDR3 is CSVDEDGSGQYF. CDR3 nucleotide sequence: TGCAGCGTTGACGAGGACGGGAGCGGGCAGTACTTC.

The sample holds a few counts of this clonotype. This chain links TRBV4-1 with TRBJ1-2; D unclear. There are 15 residues in the CDR3. Per germline, CDR1 MGHRA and CDR2 YSYEKL. The ends were cut back, 1 base at V and 0 bases at J, with 9 bases in the middle. This chain's CDR3 is CASSQVAGTNYGYTF. In DNA, the CDR3 is TGCGCCAGCAGCCAAGTGGCCGGTACTAACTATGGCTACACCTTC.

This clonotype was seen only a few times. The chain carries TRBV7-6 and TRBJ1-5; TRBD1 might be the D (6 bases). Trimming left V 1 base short and J 6 bases short, with 16 bases between. Germline CDR1 is SGHVS and CDR2 is FNYEAQ. This CDR3 contains 16 residues. The CDR3 region is CASSLEGQGSSQPQHF. As DNA, the CDR3 is TGTGCCAGCAGCTTAGAGGGGCAGGGGAGCTCTCAGCCCCAGCATTTT.

This clonotype came up a few times. The gene calls are TRBV7-9 and TRBJ2-7; TRBD1 agrees at 9 bases. Germline CDR1 reads SEHNR; CDR2 reads FQNEAQ (reference sequence). Trimming removed 7 bases from V and 4 bases from J; junction bases left unmatched: 5. The CDR3 is made up of 13 amino acids. DNA for the CDR3: TGTGCCAGCATTCCGGGACAGGGATACGAGCAGTACTTC. Its translation is CASIPGQGYEQYF. The full variable domain, completed using reference TRBV7-9 and TRBJ2-7, is DTGVSQNPRHKITKRGQNVTFRCDPISEHNRLYWYRQTLGQGPEFLTYFQNEAQLEKSRLLSDRFSAERPKGSFSTLEIQRTEQGDSAMYLCASIPGQGYEQYFGPGTRLTVT.

This clonotype has more than one count but fewer than ten. This sequence joins TRBV7-9 and TRBJ2-1, with D possibly being TRBD1 (6 bases). The CDR3 extends over 16 amino acids. The germline gives CDR1 SEHNR, CDR2 FQNEAQ (reference sequence). The V end lost 2 bases, the J end lost 1 base, and 12 bases lay between the germline ends. The CDR3 region is CASSLTTGQSYNEQFF. CDR3 DNA sequence: TGTGCCAGCAGCTTAACGACTGGACAGTCCTACAATGAGCAGTTCTTC.

The V call is TRBV7-9, the J call TRBJ2-1, with a weak D call TRBD1 (6 bases). The CDR3 is 15 residues long. The V gene's germline CDR1 is SEHNR and CDR2 FQNEAQ (reference sequence). Trimming shortened V by 2 bases and J by 8 bases, and 16 bases separated the two germline ends. The CDR3 is CASSLWDIGLDEQFF. The CDR3 DNA follows: TGTGCCAGCAGCTTATGGGACATCGGTCTGGATGAGCAGTTCTTC.

This clonotype was counted only a few times. The V gene is TRBV7-2, the J gene TRBJ1-1; D is undetermined. The CDR3 runs 14 residues. V lost 5 bases and J lost 3, with 13 bases in between. Germline assignment: CDR1 SGHTA and CDR2 FQGNSA. The chain's CDR3 is CASSPELRYTEAFF. CDR3 DNA sequence: TGTGCCAGCAGCCCGGAGTTGAGGTACACTGAAGCTTTCTTT.